Reported below is one TCR beta chain. This specimen belongs to a study of shared clonotypes between healthy human individuals. On the study more broadly: Donors were two women and a few men aged 18 to 49. CD4 naive and memory got three plates each, CD8 naive two, CD8 memory one.

In replicate PCRs of sorted subsets, 150 to 200 ng DNA, approximately 30,000 T cell genomes, was used. Data came from immunoSEQ multiplex PCR; TCRdb stores just in-frame clones and leaves some out. Of 1.6 million or so clones listed, roughly 96% were seen once; the top ten hold over 1%. This CDR3 has 18 residues. Looked up from germline, CDR1 is SGHKS and CDR2 is YYEKEE (reference sequence). Trimming pared 0 bases from V and 6 bases from J, leaving 21 bases between. This sequence originates from a man aged 30 to 39 in good health. This chain connects TRBV5-5 to TRBJ2-2, with a tentative D call TRBD2 (6 bases). Source material: naive CD4+ T cells sorted from blood. This sample's subset: CD45RA+ positively selected. Written as DNA, the CDR3 is TGTGCCAGCAGCTTGGCCCTAGCGATCCATACTGAGCCCGGGGAGCTGTTTTTT. Amino acids: CASSLALAIHTEPGELFF.